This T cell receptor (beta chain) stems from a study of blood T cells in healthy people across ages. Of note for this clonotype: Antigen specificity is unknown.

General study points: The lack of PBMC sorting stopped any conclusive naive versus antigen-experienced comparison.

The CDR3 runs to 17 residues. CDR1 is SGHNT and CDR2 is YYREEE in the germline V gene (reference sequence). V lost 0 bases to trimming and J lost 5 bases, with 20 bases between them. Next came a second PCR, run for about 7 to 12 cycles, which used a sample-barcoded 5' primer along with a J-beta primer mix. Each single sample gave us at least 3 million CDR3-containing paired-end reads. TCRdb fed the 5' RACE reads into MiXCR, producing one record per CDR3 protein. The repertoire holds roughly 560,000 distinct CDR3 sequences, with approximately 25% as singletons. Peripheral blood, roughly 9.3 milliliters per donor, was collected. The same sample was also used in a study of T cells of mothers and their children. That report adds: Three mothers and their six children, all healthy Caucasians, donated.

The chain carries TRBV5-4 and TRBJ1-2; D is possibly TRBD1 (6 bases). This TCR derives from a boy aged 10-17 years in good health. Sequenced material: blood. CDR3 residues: CASSLGGQHVIGYGYTF. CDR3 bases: TGTGCCAGCAGCTTGGGGGGGCAGCATGTTATAGGATATGGCTACACCTTC.